The table lists the clone carrying this T cell receptor (beta chain) with a few counts. TCRdb passed the 5' RACE reads through MiXCR, listing each CDR3 protein once. The sample carries a few hundred thousand distinct CDR3 sequences, more than 9% recorded once. The data originate from a study of identical twins. With 5 bases removed from V and 0 bases from J, the gap between germline ends came to 15 bases. The CDR3 loop spans 16 amino acids. The germline V gene encodes CDR1 SNHLY and CDR2 FYNNEI. These data were also filed under a second study, of yellow fever vaccine responses in identical twins.

The TCR sequence derives from a woman aged 18-29 years in good health. The gene calls are TRBV2 and TRBJ2-3, with TRBD2 as a possible D gene (5 bases). Sample: PBMCs. CDR3 region: CASSPPRRGSTDTQYF. The CDR3 coding sequence is TGTGCCAGCAGTCCCCCGCGACGGGGTAGCACAGATACGCAGTATTTT.